What follows is one T cell receptor (beta chain) and its context. Its antigen is as yet unknown. The CDR3 length is 11 residues. Germline V lookup: CDR1 SQVTM, CDR2 ANQGSEA. The ends were cut back, 7 bases at V and 5 bases at J, with 11 bases in the middle. 60 Vbeta and 13 Jbeta primers were used in PCR. The repertoire was sequenced with immunoSEQ multiplex PCR; TCRdb's copy has only in-frame clones and lacks some. The sample holds under 200,000 clones, 86% seen once. This sample is part of a study of cytomegalovirus exposure and HLA in healthy donors. Regarding the study as a whole: The study flagged approximately 180 TCR beta chains as cytomegalovirus-associated.

The clonotype was recovered from a woman younger than 35 in good health and CMV-seronegative. The rearrangement links TRBV29-1 to TRBJ1-2; D unresolved. The specimen was PBMCs. The CDR3 sequence is CSARVGYGYTF. CDR3 nucleotides: TGCAGCGCCCGGGTCGGATATGGCTACACCTTC.